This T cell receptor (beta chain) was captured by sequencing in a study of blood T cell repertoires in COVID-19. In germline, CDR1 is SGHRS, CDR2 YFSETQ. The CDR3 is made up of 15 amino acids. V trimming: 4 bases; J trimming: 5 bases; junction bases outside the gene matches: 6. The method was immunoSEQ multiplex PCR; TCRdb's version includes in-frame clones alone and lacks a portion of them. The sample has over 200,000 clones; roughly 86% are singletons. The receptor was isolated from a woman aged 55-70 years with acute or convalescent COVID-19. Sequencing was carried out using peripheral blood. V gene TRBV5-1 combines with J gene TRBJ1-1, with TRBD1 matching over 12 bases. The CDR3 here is CASSSGTGGRTEAFF. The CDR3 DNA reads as TGCGCCAGCAGCAGCGGGACAGGGGGCAGGACTGAAGCTTTCTTT.